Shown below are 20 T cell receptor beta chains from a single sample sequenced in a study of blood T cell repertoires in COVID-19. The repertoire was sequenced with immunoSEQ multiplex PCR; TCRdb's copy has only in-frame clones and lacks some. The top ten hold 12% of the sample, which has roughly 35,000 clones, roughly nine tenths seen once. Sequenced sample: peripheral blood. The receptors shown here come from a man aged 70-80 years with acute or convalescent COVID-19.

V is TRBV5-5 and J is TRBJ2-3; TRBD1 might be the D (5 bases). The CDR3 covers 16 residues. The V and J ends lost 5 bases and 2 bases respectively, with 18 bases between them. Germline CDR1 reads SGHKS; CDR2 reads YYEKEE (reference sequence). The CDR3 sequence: CASRPRATGDTDTQYF. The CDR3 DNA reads TGTGCCAGCAGACCCCGGGCTACAGGCGACACAGATACGCAGTATTTT.

CDR3 region: CASSAGTGSDYGYTF. In DNA, the CDR3 is TGTGCCAGCAGTGCAGGGACAGGGTCTGACTATGGCTACACCTTC. The J gene is TRBJ1-2, the V gene TRBV28; 9 nucleotides match TRBD1. Germline lookup yields CDR1 MDHEN and CDR2 SYDVKM. J was trimmed by 3 bases and V by 5 bases; bases with no gene match: 7. This CDR3 region has 15 residues.

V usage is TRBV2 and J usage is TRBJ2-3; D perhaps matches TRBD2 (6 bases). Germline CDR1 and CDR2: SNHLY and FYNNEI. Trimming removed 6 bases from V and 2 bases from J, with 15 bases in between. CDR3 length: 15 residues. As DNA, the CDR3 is TGTGCCAGCAGCGACGTGGAGGGCGTCACAGATACGCAGTATTTT. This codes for CASSDVEGVTDTQYF.

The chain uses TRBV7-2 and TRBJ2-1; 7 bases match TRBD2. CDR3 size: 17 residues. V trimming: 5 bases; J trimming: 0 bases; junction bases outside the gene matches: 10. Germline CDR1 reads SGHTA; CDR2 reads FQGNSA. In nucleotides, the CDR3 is TGTGCCAGCAGCCCCGTCTACGGGAGGAGCTCCTACAATGAGCAGTTCTTC. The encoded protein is CASSPVYGRSSYNEQFF.

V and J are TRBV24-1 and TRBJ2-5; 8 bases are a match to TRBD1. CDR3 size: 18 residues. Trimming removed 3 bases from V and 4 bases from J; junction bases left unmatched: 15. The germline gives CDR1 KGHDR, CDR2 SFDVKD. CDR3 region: CATSDQGQVISRVETQYF. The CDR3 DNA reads TGTGCCACCAGTGATCAGGGACAGGTGATATCAAGGGTAGAGACCCAGTACTTC.

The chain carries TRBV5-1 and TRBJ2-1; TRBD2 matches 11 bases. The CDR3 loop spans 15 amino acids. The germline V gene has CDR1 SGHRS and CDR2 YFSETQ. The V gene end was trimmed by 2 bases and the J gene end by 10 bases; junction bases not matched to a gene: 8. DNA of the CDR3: TGCGCCAGCAGCTTCACTAGCGGGAGTATACTCGAGCAGTTCTTC. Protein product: CASSFTSGSILEQFF.

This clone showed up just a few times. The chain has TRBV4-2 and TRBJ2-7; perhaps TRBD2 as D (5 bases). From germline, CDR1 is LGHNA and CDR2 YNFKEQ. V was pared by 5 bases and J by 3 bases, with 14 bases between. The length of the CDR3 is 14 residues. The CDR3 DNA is TGTGCCAGCAGCTCGGAGGTTGGCAGCTACGAGCAGTACTTC. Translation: CASSSEVGSYEQYF.

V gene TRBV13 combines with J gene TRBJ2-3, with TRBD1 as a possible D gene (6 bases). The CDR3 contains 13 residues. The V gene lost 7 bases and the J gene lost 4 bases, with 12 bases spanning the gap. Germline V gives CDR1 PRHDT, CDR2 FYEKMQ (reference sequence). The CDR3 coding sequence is TGTGCCAGCAACCCCAAGGGGGCAGATACGCAGTATTTT. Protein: CASNPKGADTQYF.

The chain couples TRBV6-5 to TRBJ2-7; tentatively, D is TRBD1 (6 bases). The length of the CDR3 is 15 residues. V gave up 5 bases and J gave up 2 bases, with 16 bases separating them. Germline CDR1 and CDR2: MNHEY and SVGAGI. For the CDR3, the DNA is TGTGCCAGCAGTATCCGGCAGGGGAGTACCTACGAGCAGTACTTC. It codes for CASSIRQGSTYEQYF.

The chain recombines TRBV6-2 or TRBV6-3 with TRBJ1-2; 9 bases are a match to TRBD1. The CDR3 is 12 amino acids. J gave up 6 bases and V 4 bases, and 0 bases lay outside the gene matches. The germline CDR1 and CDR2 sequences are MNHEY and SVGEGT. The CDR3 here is CASSWTGDGYTF. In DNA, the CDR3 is TGTGCCAGCAGTTGGACAGGGGATGGCTACACCTTC.

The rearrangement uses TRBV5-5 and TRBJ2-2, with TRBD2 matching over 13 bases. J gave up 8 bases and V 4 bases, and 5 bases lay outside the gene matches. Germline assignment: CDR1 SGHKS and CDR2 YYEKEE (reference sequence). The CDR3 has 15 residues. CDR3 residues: CASSPGLAGVGELFF. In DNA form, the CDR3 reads TGTGCCAGCAGCCCAGGACTAGCGGGAGTGGGGGAGCTGTTTTTT.

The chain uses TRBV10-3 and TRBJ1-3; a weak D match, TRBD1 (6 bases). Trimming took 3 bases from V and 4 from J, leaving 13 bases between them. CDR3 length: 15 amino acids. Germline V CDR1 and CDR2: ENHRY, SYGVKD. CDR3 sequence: CAISDGQGNGNTIYF. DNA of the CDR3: TGTGCCATCAGTGATGGGCAGGGGAACGGAAACACCATATATTTT.

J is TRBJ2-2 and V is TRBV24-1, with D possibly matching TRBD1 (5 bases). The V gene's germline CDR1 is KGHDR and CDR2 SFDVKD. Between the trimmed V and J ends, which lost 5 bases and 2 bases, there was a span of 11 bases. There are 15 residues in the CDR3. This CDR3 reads CATSVLDRNTGELFF. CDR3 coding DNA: TGTGCCACCAGTGTCCTCGACAGAAACACCGGGGAGCTGTTTTTT.

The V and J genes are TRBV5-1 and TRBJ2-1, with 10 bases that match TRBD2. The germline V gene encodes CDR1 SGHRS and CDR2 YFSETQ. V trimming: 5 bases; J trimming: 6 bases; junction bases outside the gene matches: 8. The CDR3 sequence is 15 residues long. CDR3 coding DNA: TGCGCCAGCAGTCTTGGGACTAGCGATGGCAATGAGCAGTTCTTC. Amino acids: CASSLGTSDGNEQFF. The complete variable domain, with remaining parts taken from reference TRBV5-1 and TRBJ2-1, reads KAGVTQTPRYLIKTRGQQVTLSCSPISGHRSVSWYQQTPGQGLQFLFEYFSETQRNKGNFPGRFSGRQFSNSRSEMNVSTLELGDSALYLCASSLGTSDGNEQFFGPGTRLTVL.

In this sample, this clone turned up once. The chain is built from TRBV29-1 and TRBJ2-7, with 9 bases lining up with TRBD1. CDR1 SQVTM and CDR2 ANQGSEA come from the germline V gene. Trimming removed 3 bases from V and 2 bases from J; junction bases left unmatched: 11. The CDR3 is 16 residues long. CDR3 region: CSVERYSTGGTYEQYF. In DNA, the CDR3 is TGCAGCGTTGAGAGGTACTCGACAGGGGGTACCTACGAGCAGTACTTC.

The CDR3 nucleotides read TGTGCCAGCAGTTATTTCCGGGGGGACTACGAGCAGTACTTC. This codes for CASSYFRGDYEQYF. The chain has TRBV6-2 or TRBV6-3 and TRBJ2-7, with 7 bases matching TRBD2. The CDR3 has 14 residues. V gave up 3 bases and J gave up 3 bases; unmatched junction bases: 5. Germline V gene lookup returns CDR1 MNHEY and CDR2 SVGEGT.

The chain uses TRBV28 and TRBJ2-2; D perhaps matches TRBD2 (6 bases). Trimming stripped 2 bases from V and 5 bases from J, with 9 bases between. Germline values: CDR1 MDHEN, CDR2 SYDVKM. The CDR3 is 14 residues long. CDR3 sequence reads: CASSLPLATGELFF. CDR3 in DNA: TGTGCCAGCAGTTTACCACTAGCAACCGGGGAGCTGTTTTTT. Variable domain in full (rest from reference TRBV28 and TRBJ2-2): DVKVTQSSRYLVKRTGEKVFLECVQDMDHENMFWYRQDPGLGLRLIYFSYDVKMKEKGDIPEGYSVSREKKERFSLILESASTNQTSMYLCASSLPLATGELFFGEGSRLTVL.

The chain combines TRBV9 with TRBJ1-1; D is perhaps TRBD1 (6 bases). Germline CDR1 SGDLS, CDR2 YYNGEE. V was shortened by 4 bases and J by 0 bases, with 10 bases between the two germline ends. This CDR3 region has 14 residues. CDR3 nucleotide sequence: TGTGCCAGCAGCTCTGGACAGATGAACACTGAAGCTTTCTTT. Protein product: CASSSGQMNTEAFF.

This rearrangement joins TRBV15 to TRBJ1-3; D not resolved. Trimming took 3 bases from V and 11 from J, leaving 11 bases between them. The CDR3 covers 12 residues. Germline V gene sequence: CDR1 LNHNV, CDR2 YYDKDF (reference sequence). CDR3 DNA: TGTGCCACCAGCAGGGTGCAGGAGGCCATATATTTT. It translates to CATSRVQEAIYF.

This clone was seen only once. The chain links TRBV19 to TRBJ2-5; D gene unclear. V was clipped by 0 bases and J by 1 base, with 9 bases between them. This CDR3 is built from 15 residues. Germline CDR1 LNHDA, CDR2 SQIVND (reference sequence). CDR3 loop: CASSIENRFQETQYF. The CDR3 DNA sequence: TGTGCCAGTAGTATAGAAAACAGATTCCAAGAGACCCAGTACTTC. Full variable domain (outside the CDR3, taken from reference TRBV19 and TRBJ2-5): DGGITQSPKYLFRKEGQNVTLSCEQNLNHDAMYWYRQDPGQGLRLIYYSQIVNDFQKGDIAEGYSVSREKKESFPLTVTSAQKNPTAFYLCASSIENRFQETQYFGPGTRLLVL.